This entry is about one TCR beta chain. The data were produced by immunoSEQ multiplex PCR, yet TCRdb's version contains in-frame clones alone and is incomplete. This table holds approximately 50,000 clones, roughly 80% found once. This record belongs to a study of blood T cell repertoires in COVID-19. Study-wide background: COVID-19 samples collected from the United States, Italy and Spain covered acute and convalescent phases.

Germline V gene sequence: CDR1 LNHDA, CDR2 SQIVND (reference sequence). The CDR3 has 14 amino acids. V lost 6 bases and J 7 bases, leaving 13 bases between the germline ends. The gene calls are TRBV19 and TRBJ1-6; D not certain. This receptor was obtained from a woman aged 45-60 years with acute COVID-19. Sequenced material: PBMCs or T cells enriched from blood (not recorded which). The CDR3 DNA is TGTGCCAGTAGCCTCCGGGATACGAATTCACCCCTCCACTTT. Amino acid sequence: CASSLRDTNSPLHF. Based on the CDR3 plus reference TRBV19 and TRBJ1-6, the full variable domain is DGGITQSPKYLFRKEGQNVTLSCEQNLNHDAMYWYRQDPGQGLRLIYYSQIVNDFQKGDIAEGYSVSREKKESFPLTVTSAQKNPTAFYLCASSLRDTNSPLHFGNGTRLTVT.